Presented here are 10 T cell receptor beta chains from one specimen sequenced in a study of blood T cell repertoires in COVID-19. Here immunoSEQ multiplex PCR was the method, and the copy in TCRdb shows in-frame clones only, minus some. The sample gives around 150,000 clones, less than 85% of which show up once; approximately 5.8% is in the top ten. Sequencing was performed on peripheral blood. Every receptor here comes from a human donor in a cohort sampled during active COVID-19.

CDR3: CASSQEPGGKRWETQYF. The CDR3 DNA reads as TGTGCCAGCAGCCAAGAACCGGGGGGAAAACGGTGGGAGACCCAGTACTTC. The chain couples TRBV14 to TRBJ2-5; the match to TRBD2 covers 7 bases. CDR3 size: 17 residues. Germline values: CDR1 SGHDN, CDR2 FVKESK. Trimming took 0 bases from V and 5 from J; bases not matched to a gene: 12.

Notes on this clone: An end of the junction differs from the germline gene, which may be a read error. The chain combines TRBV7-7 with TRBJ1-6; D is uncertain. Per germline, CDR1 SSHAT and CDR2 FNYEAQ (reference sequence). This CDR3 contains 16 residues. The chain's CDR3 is CASSLRGSSYNSPLHF. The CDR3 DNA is TGTGCTAGCAGCTTAAGAGGGAGCTCCTATAATTCACCCCTCCACTTT.

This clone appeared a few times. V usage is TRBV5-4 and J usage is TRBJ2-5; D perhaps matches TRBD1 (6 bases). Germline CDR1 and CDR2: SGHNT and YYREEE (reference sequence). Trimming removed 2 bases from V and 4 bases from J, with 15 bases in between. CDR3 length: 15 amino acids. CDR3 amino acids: CASSFSGAMGETQYF. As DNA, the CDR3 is TGTGCCAGCAGCTTCTCAGGGGCTATGGGAGAGACCCAGTACTTC.

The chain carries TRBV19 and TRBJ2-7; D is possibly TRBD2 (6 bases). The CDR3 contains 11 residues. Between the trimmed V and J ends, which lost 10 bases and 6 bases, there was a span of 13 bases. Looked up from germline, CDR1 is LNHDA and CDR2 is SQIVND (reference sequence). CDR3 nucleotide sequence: TGTGCCACCCCCCGGGGAGGCGAGCAGTACTTC. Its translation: CATPRGGEQYF. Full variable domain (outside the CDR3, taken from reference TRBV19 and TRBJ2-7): DGGITQSPKYLFRKEGQNVTLSCEQNLNHDAMYWYRQDPGQGLRLIYYSQIVNDFQKGDIAEGYSVSREKKESFPLTVTSAQKNPTAFYLCATPRGGEQYFGPGTRLTVT.

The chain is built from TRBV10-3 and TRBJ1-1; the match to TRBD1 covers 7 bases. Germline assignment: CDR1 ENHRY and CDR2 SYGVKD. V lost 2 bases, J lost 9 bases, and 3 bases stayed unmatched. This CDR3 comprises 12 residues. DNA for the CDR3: TGTGCCATCAGTGAGGGGACAGCTAAAGCTTTCTTT. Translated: CAISEGTAKAFF.

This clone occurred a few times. The CDR3 here is CASSPSKGSNTIYF. The CDR3 coding sequence is TGTGCCAGCAGCCCTTCTAAGGGGTCGAACACCATATATTTT. The J gene is TRBJ1-3, the V gene TRBV3-1 (or the pseudogene TRBV3-2); tentatively, D is TRBD1 (5 bases). The V and J ends lost 4 bases and 7 bases respectively, with 14 bases between them. The CDR3 consists of 14 residues. Germline lookup yields CDR1 LGHDT and CDR2 YNNKEL (reference sequence).

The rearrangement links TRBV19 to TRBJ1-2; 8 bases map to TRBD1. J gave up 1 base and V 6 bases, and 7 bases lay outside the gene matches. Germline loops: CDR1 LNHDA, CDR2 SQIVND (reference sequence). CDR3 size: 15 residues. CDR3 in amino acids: CASRPDRANNYGYTF. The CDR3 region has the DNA TGTGCCAGTAGGCCGGACAGGGCCAATAACTATGGCTACACCTTC.

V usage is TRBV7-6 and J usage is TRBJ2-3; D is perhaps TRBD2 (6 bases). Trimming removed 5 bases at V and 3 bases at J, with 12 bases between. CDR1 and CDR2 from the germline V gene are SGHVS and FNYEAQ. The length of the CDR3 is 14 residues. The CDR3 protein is CASSPRGGTDTQYF. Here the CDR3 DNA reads TGTGCCAGCAGCCCCCGGGGAGGTACAGATACGCAGTATTTT.

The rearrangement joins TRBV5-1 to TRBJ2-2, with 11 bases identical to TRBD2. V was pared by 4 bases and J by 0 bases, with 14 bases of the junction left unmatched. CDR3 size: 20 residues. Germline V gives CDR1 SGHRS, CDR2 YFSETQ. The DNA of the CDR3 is TGCGCCAGCAGCCCCGGTCTAGCGGGGGGACTATTCGCGAACACCGGGGAGCTGTTTTTT. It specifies CASSPGLAGGLFANTGELFF.

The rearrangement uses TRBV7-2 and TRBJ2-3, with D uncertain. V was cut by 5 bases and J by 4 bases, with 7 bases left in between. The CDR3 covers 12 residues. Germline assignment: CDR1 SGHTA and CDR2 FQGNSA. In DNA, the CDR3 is TGTGCCAGCAGCCTTCTCTCAGATACGCAGTATTTT. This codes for CASSLLSDTQYF.